This T cell receptor beta chain originates from a study of control samples from healthy donors and cancer patients. CDR3 size: 17 residues. The V gene's germline CDR1 is SGHAT and CDR2 FQNNGV. The J segment lost 5 bases and the V segment lost 1 base, leaving 8 bases of the junction unmatched. Some clones are missing from TCRdb's copy, which holds only in-frame ones; the method was immunoSEQ multiplex PCR. The top ten hold about 2% of the sample, which has approximately 160,000 clones, more than 85% seen once. Sequencing was done on a sample of blood. V and J are TRBV11-2 and TRBJ2-3, with 11 bases identical to TRBD2. This sequence was found in a woman aged 40 to 50 in good health. The CDR3 loop is CASSLGLAGGRRDTQYF. CDR3 bases: TGTGCCAGCAGCTTAGGATTAGCGGGGGGGCGGAGAGATACGCAGTATTTT.